The TCR beta chain under discussion was sequenced for a study of T cell responses to AZD1222 COVID-19 vaccine. This CDR3 has 13 amino acids. The V and J ends lost 3 bases and 5 bases respectively, with 14 bases between them. Germline V gene data show CDR1 as DFQATT and CDR2 as SNEGSKA (reference sequence). Broader study findings: Dominant at 160-218 and 743-854, vaccine-associated CD4 TCRs also spanned spike. A mostly white British donor set with more females was recruited, and clonal diversity was possibly underestimated. Recipients of AZD1222 seropositive at baseline numbered only 5 to 7. Per reports, nearly half of all spike-specific TCRs target regions that are unmutated in variants.

Concerning this clone: Its antigen is not identified.

Libraries were prepared by immunoSEQ multiplex PCR; TCRdb keeps only in-frame clonotypes and omits some of them. The sample yields around 56,000 clones, roughly 90% seen once. The source of this sequence is an adult who received the AZD1222 COVID-19 vaccine. The chain employs TRBV20-1 and TRBJ2-7; possibly TRBD1 for D (5 bases). This sample comprised peripheral blood, obtained 28 days after the second AZD1222 dose. In nucleotides, the CDR3 is TGCAGTGCTAGTGCCGTCCTAGGGGACGAGCAGTACTTC. This sequence encodes CSASAVLGDEQYF.